This is a list of T cell receptor beta chains from one sample in a study of blood T cell repertoires in COVID-19. Sequenced by immunoSEQ multiplex PCR; TCRdb stores in-frame clones only, minus some. Of 150,000 to 200,000 clones in the sample, 90% to 95% were seen once. The specimen was peripheral blood. The origin of the receptors is a woman in her 50s with acute or convalescent COVID-19. CDR3s leave out the opening cysteine and the closing phenylalanine or tryptophan. Each record gives: V gene, J gene, CDR3 protein.

TRBV19	TRBJ1-5	ASSTGGTANQPQH
TRBV21-1	TRBJ2-1	ASSKAQWRGRSYSYNEQF
TRBV13	TRBJ1-5	ASYFIQQPQH
TRBV9	TRBJ1-1	ASSEGTGRTEAF
TRBV28	TRBJ2-7	ASSPDRGPEQY
TRBV7-2	TRBJ2-1	ASSTSGSYYNEQF
TRBV7-9	TRBJ1-2	ASSPPQGFLDYGYT
TRBV5-1	TRBJ1-2	ASSLDAGGRSNGYT
TRBV9	TRBJ1-3	ASSVEGVGGNTIY
TRBV12-3/TRBV12-4	TRBJ2-1	ASSIGGEQF
TRBV30	TRBJ2-5	AWTGLAQDSIQETQY
TRBV9	TRBJ2-2	ASSVGTSGLTGELF
TRBV5-1	TRBJ1-3	ASSLGGGASGNTIY
TRBV25-1	TRBJ1-5	ASSHGGSNQPQH
TRBV6-5	TRBJ1-2	ASRGQGAGNYGYT
TRBV7-3	TRBJ2-1	ASSFGTGSREQF
TRBV7-8	TRBJ2-5	ASSLLAGAETQY
TRBV18	TRBJ1-1	ASSPGELNTEAF
TRBV9	TRBJ2-3	ASSSRALAGDTQY
TRBV28	TRBJ1-6	ASSTSGTGNSPLH
TRBV5-1	TRBJ2-2	ASSVDGQSTGELF
TRBV28	TRBJ2-7	ASSYGGQGYEQY
TRBV12-3/TRBV12-4	TRBJ1-2	ASSPLSGGYT
TRBV30	TRBJ1-2	AWTHRGTGRT
TRBV5-1	TRBJ1-2	ASTPAGGDYGYT
TRBV7-8	TRBJ1-1	ASSLLASWESHTEAF
TRBV7-9	TRBJ1-5	ASSLRRNQPQH
TRBV30	TRBJ1-5	AWSVGTGDQPQH
TRBV7-3	TRBJ2-7	ASSSDGTPLGKQY
TRBV19	TRBJ2-3	ASSISAGGPSDTQY
TRBV7-9	TRBJ1-1	ASSLGPPEAF
TRBV19	TRBJ1-5	ASSRTEQSYPQH
TRBV24-1	TRBJ2-1	ATSDPSGSSNEQF
TRBV29-1	TRBJ1-3	SVAGKLSGNTIY
TRBV30	TRBJ1-2	AWSVPGGSRGYT
TRBV6-4	TRBJ2-7	ASSDPGEQY
TRBV12-5	TRBJ1-5	ASGFPGQEQPQH
TRBV7-6	TRBJ1-5	ASSPDRYSNQPQH
TRBV6-5	TRBJ1-3	ASTPGESSGNTIY
TRBV24-1	TRBJ2-7	ATSFPGQSYEQY
TRBV13	TRBJ1-1	ASSLRTGALNTEAF
TRBV2	TRBJ1-3	ASSGRGQPGNTIY
TRBV7-9	TRBJ2-1	ASSPPGTGGDEQF
TRBV2	TRBJ1-1	ASSEPFPGDTEAF
TRBV4-3	TRBJ1-3	ASSQEGGSGNTIY
TRBV19	TRBJ2-2	ASSLEGAAGELF
TRBV5-4	TRBJ2-5	ATMGGEGTQY
TRBV19	TRBJ1-1	ASSPGQGNTEAF
TRBV19	TRBJ1-1	ASSTLDRNTEAF
TRBV27	TRBJ2-3	ASSLQGSSRDTQY
TRBV30	TRBJ2-7	AWSSGTTPGGYEQY
TRBV30	TRBJ2-7	AWRPRGDYEQY